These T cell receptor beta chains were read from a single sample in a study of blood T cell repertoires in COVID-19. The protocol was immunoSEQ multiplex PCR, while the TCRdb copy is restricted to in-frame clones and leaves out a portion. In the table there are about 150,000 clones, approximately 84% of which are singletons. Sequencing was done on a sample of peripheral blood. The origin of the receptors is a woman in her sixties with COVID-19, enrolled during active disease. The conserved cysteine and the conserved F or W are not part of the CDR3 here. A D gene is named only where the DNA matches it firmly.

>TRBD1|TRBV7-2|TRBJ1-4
ASSGWDSEKLF
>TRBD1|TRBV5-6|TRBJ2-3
ASSTSGTGSDTQY
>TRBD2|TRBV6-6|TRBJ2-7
ASTLGGSSSYEQY
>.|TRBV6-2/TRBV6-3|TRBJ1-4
ASSLEGEKLF
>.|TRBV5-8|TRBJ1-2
ASIPWGGFRGYT
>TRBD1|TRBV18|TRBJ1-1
ASSADREAF
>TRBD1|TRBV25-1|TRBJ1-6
ASTTGGGWSLH
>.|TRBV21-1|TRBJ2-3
ASSKGWDRGYCGTDTQY
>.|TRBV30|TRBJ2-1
ASLSQVPYNEQF
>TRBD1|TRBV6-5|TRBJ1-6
ASSSGTGWSPLH
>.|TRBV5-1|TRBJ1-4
ASSLLDSYNEKLF
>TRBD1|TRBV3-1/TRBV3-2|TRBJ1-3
ASQDRDFSSGNTIY
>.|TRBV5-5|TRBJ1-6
ASSLVGVSNSPLH
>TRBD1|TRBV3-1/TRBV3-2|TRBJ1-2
ASSQDGTVGAYGYT
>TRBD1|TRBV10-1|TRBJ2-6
ASSGGQGDPSGANVLT
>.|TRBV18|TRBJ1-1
ASSPGGSTEAF
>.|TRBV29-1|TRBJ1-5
SVVQGGTNQPQH
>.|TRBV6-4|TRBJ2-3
ASRAELWDTQY
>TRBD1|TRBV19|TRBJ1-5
ASTKQGMGNQPQH
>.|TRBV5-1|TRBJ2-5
ASSSNIQGNEETQY
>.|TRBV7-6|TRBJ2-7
ASSWAPGLPYEQY
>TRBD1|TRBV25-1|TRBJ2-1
ASRGLDRVRGEQF
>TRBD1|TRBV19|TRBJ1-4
ASSPGQGAAYEKLF
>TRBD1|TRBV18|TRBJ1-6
ASNPGQGRSPLH
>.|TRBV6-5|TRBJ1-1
ASSWQENTEAF
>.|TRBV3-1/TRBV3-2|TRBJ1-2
ASSQGLDTYGYT
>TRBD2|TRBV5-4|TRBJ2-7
ASSRETSGRSEQY
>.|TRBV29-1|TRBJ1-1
SVEGPGRTEAF
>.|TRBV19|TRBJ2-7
ASGRTGSYEQY
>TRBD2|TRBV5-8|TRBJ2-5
ASSFGGRAGTQY
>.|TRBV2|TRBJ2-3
ASSYQELSGDTQY
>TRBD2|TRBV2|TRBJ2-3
ASIPLAGGTPPTDTQY
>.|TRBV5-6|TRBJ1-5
ASSLVGGDQPQH
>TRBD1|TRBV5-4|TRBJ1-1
ASSLPDRDTEAF
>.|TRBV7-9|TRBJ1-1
ASSFGGAMNTEAF
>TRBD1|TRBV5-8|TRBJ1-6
ASSLDRARGSPLH
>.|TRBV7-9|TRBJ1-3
ASSLGANSGNTIY
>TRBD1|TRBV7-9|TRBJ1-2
ASRPGTGPNYGYT
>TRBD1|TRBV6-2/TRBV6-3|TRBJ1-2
ASSLQGLPNYGYT
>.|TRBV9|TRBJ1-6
ASSLKDDSKNSPLH
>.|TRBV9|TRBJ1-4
ASSARREYNEKLF
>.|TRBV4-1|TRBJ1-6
ASSPLPRIESPLH
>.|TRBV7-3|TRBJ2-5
ASSLTNQETQY
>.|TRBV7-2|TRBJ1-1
ASSLSNRVTEAF
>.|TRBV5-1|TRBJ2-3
ASSPTGMSTDTQY